This T cell receptor beta chain was observed in a study of CDR3 diversity in severe acne. TCRdb reanalysed the PCR reads using MiXCR and keeps one entry per CDR3 protein. Found here are roughly 79,000 distinct CDR3 sequences, 45% to 55% of them singletons; the top ten hold 11%. CDR1 is KGHDR, CDR2 SFDVKD, per germline. The CDR3 has 13 amino acids. V lost 5 bases and J 7 bases, leaving 10 bases between the germline ends. The V and J genes are TRBV24-1 and TRBJ1-4, with a possible D match to TRBD1 (5 bases). Sequenced sample: blood. This TCR was recovered from a male donor with severe acne vulgaris. The CDR3 reads CATSGGGGEKLFF. CDR3 in DNA: TGTGCCACCAGTGGTGGGGGTGGTGAAAAACTGTTTTTT.